The sequence of this TCR beta chain was determined in a study of cytomegalovirus exposure and HLA in healthy donors. CDR1 MNHEY and CDR2 SMNVEV come from the germline V gene (reference sequence). V lost 5 bases, J lost 4 bases, and 15 bases lay in between. This CDR3 has 15 residues. About this clone itself: Its antigen is not identified.

Findings and caveats of the study: Rarity held for most TCR sequences, but there were some public TCRs that occurred in many donors.

Primers: 60 Vbeta forward and 13 Jbeta reverse. This table comes from immunoSEQ multiplex PCR, and its TCRdb copy is limited to in-frame clones, with some not included. This table holds about 120,000 clones, 70% to 80% found once. The chain employs TRBV27 and TRBJ2-4, with TRBD1 as a possible D gene (5 bases). The sample comprised PBMCs. This receptor was taken from a woman in her twenties or thirties in good health and CMV-seropositive. In DNA form, the CDR3 reads TGTGCCAGCAGTCCCGGAGTTTCAGGGAAAAACATTCAGTACTTC. This translates into CASSPGVSGKNIQYF.